One and the same sample provided the 25 T cell receptor beta chains below, sequenced in a study of blood T cell repertoires in COVID-19. TCRdb's copy holds only in-frame clones and misses some; the assay was immunoSEQ multiplex PCR. The data contain more than 150,000 clones, roughly four fifths of them singletons. Sequenced sample: peripheral blood. Receptors were obtained from a middle-aged woman with acute or convalescent COVID-19.

The chain is built from TRBV6-1 and TRBJ1-4, with 7 bases lining up with TRBD1. J was trimmed by 2 bases and V by 2 bases; bases with no gene match: 2. The germline gives CDR1 MNHNS, CDR2 SASEGT. The CDR3 totals 15 residues. The CDR3 protein is CASSEPTGTNEKLFF. Written as DNA, the CDR3 is TGTGCCAGCAGTGAACCGACAGGGACTAATGAAAAACTGTTTTTT.

This sequence joins TRBV11-2 and TRBJ2-3; 9 positions agree with TRBD1. The junction had 1 base not matched to a gene; V was cut back by 5 bases and J by 7 bases. Germline CDR1 reads SGHAT; CDR2 reads FQNNGV. The CDR3 is made up of 12 amino acids. The CDR3 coding sequence is TGTGCCAGCAGCGGACAGGGGAATACGCAGTATTTT. Its protein product is CASSGQGNTQYF.

The genes are TRBV19 and TRBJ1-4; TRBD1 might be the D (6 bases). CDR1 and CDR2 (germline): LNHDA, SQIVND (reference sequence). The CDR3 sequence is 14 residues long. Trimming removed 8 bases at V and 8 bases at J, with 18 bases between. Here the CDR3 DNA reads TGTGCCAGTGGCTCACAGGGATTTGAGGAAAAACTGTTTTTT. Its protein is CASGSQGFEEKLFF.

Concerning this clone itself: One end of the junction varies from germline; a read error may be responsible. The rearrangement joins TRBV12-3 or TRBV12-4 to TRBJ2-7; TRBD2 is a possible D gene (5 bases). The CDR3 is 13 residues long. The CDR3 bases are TGTGCCAGCAGTCTAGCAGCCTCCTACGAGCAGTACTTC. Residues: CASSLAASYEQYF.

The CDR3: CASSLPPGKARDNEQFF. The DNA of the CDR3 is TGTGCCAGCAGCTTACCCCCAGGCAAAGCGCGGGACAATGAGCAGTTCTTC. This chain links TRBV7-9 with TRBJ2-1; a weak D match, TRBD2 (5 bases). V was shortened by 2 bases and J by 5 bases, with 19 bases between the two germline ends. CDR3 length equals 17 residues. The germline V gene encodes CDR1 SEHNR and CDR2 FQNEAQ (reference sequence).

The rearrangement links TRBV19 to TRBJ1-2; D possibly corresponds to TRBD1 (5 bases). The V end was cut by 3 bases, the J end by 4 bases, with 12 bases between. Per germline, CDR1 LNHDA and CDR2 SQIVND (reference sequence). The CDR3 spans 14 residues. The CDR3 region is CASSMIGRVYGYTF. CDR3 sequence (DNA): TGTGCCAGTAGTATGATAGGCAGGGTCTATGGCTACACCTTC.

The chain combines TRBV11-2 with TRBJ2-1, with D tentatively TRBD2 (5 bases). The CDR3 has 12 amino acids. V was trimmed by 3 bases and J by 6 bases, leaving 6 bases between them. Germline loops: CDR1 SGHAT, CDR2 FQNNGV. The CDR3 is CASSFTSNEQFF. The DNA for the CDR3 is TGTGCCAGCAGCTTTACTAGCAATGAGCAGTTCTTC.

The gene calls are TRBV6-5 and TRBJ1-2, with D possibly TRBD1 on 6 matching bases. V lost 4 bases, J lost 5 bases, and 11 bases lay in between. The CDR3 is 13 amino acids. Germline V gene sequence: CDR1 MNHEY, CDR2 SVGAGI. DNA of the CDR3: TGTGCCAGCAGTTGGGACATCAGTTATGGCTACACCTTC. It encodes CASSWDISYGYTF.

This rearrangement joins TRBV28 to TRBJ2-1, with D uncertain. Germline loops: CDR1 MDHEN, CDR2 SYDVKM. The CDR3 runs 11 residues. The V end was cut by 5 bases, the J end by 8 bases, with 7 bases between. CDR3 amino acids: CASSTYYEQFF. In DNA form, the CDR3 reads TGTGCCAGCAGTACTTATTATGAGCAGTTCTTC.

In its sample, this clone was seen once. In DNA form, the CDR3 reads TGTGCCAGTAGTATCCCCGGACAGTGGAACGAGCAGTACTTC. It encodes CASSIPGQWNEQYF. V usage is TRBV19 and J usage is TRBJ2-7, with a weak D call TRBD1 (6 bases). V dropped 3 bases and J dropped 5 bases, with 14 bases sitting between them. The CDR3 is 14 residues long. Germline CDR1 and CDR2: LNHDA and SQIVND (reference sequence).

The V call is TRBV6-4, the J call TRBJ1-6; no reliable D call. This CDR3 has 13 residues. Germline V gene lookup returns CDR1 MRHNA and CDR2 SNTAGT. V lost 0 bases and J lost 7, with 4 bases in between. This chain's CDR3 is CASSDSLNSPLHF. CDR3 in DNA: TGTGCCAGCAGTGACTCACTAAATTCACCCCTCCACTTT.

This chain connects TRBV7-6 to TRBJ1-2, with D possibly being TRBD1 (6 bases). CDR3 length: 17 residues. CDR1 and CDR2 (germline): SGHVS, FNYEAQ. Trimming took 5 bases from V and 8 from J, leaving 27 bases between them. CDR3 sequence reads: CASSRTLTGTGSGGYTF. The CDR3 DNA reads as TGTGCCAGCAGCCGAACGCTAACAGGGACCGGGTCCGGAGGCTACACCTTC.

CDR3 nucleotide sequence: TGTGCCAGCCTGCGGACTCCCGAACAGACTGGCTACACCTTC. Encoded protein: CASLRTPEQTGYTF. The chain carries TRBV2 and TRBJ1-2; D not resolved. Germline-derived CDR1 and CDR2 are SNHLY and FYNNEI. The V end lost 8 bases, the J end lost 7 bases, and 20 bases lay between the germline ends. The CDR3 extends over 14 amino acids.

The V and J genes are TRBV27 and TRBJ2-2; TRBD2 is a possible D gene (6 bases). Germline CDR1 reads MNHEY; CDR2 reads SMNVEV (reference sequence). The CDR3 spans 15 residues. The germline V and J ends were trimmed by 4 bases and 4 bases, with 13 bases remaining between them. The CDR3 loop is CASSSGLQPTGELFF. CDR3 nucleotide sequence: TGTGCCAGCAGTTCCGGACTACAACCCACCGGGGAGCTGTTTTTT.

This clone has just one count. This chain links TRBV4-1 with TRBJ1-2; no reliable D call. The CDR3 is made up of 13 amino acids. Germline V gene lookup returns CDR1 MGHRA and CDR2 YSYEKL. The V end was cut by 3 bases, the J end by 8 bases, with 13 bases between. CDR3 in amino acids: CASSQAQLRGYTF. CDR3 sequence (DNA): TGCGCCAGCAGCCAGGCGCAACTGAGGGGCTACACCTTC.

About this clone itself: The junction and the germline gene differ at one end; a read error may be behind it. The chain has TRBV30 and TRBJ1-2, with TRBD1 as a possible D gene (6 bases). Germline V CDR1 and CDR2: GTSNPN, SVGIG (reference sequence). CDR3 size: 12 residues. The CDR3 loop is CAWSWGGPRRHF. Here the CDR3 DNA reads TGTGCCTGGAGTTGGGGGGGGCCCCGCCGCCATTTC.

This sequence joins TRBV7-3 and TRBJ1-1; possibly TRBD1 for D (6 bases). The CDR3 covers 12 residues. The V end was cut by 4 bases, the J end by 7 bases, with 10 bases between. The germline CDR1 and CDR2 sequences are SGHTA and FQGTGA. CDR3 residues: CASSSGVGEAFF. For the CDR3, the DNA is TGTGCCAGCAGCTCAGGGGTAGGTGAAGCTTTCTTT.

The rearrangement links TRBV6-5 to TRBJ1-4, with D unresolved. CDR1 and CDR2 (germline): MNHEY, SVGAGI. V was cut by 0 bases and J by 10 bases, with 9 bases left in between. This CDR3 contains 13 residues. CDR3 coding DNA: TGTGCCAGCAGTTACTCGAGTGGAGGAAAACTGTTTTTT. This gives the protein CASSYSSGGKLFF.

The V and J genes are TRBV7-2 and TRBJ2-5, with 8 positions matching TRBD2. Germline CDR1 reads SGHTA; CDR2 reads FQGNSA. The CDR3 runs to 14 residues. The ends lost 2 bases at V and 5 bases at J; junction bases unmatched: 4. The CDR3 sequence is CASSLIAGLETQYF. The CDR3 DNA reads TGTGCCAGCAGCTTAATAGCGGGGCTCGAGACCCAGTACTTC.

This chain links TRBV10-3 with TRBJ2-5; 7 nucleotides agree with TRBD2. Trimming at V came to 7 bases and at J to 5 bases, leaving 7 bases not matched to a gene. Germline assignment: CDR1 ENHRY and CDR2 SYGVKD. The CDR3 consists of 13 residues. CDR3 amino acids: CAIKGSGVETQYF. The CDR3 DNA sequence: TGTGCCATCAAGGGCAGCGGGGTTGAGACCCAGTACTTC.

The rearrangement links TRBV27 to TRBJ2-5; D not resolved. The germline gives CDR1 MNHEY, CDR2 SMNVEV (reference sequence). The CDR3 runs to 16 residues. V was trimmed by 5 bases and J by 2 bases, leaving 18 bases between them. CDR3 sequence reads: CASSPRHNSQQETQYF. The CDR3 region has the DNA TGTGCCAGCAGTCCCCGCCATAACAGTCAACAAGAGACCCAGTACTTC.

V is TRBV2 and J is TRBJ1-4; 7 bases align to TRBD1. The CDR3 contains 13 residues. V lost 11 bases to trimming and J lost 7 bases; unmatched junction nucleotides: 10. Germline-derived CDR1 and CDR2 are SNHLY and FYNNEI. The CDR3 region has the DNA TGTGCCTGCCATCGGGACAGAGGTGAAAAACTGTTTTTT. Protein sequence: CACHRDRGEKLFF.

This chain connects TRBV18 to TRBJ2-5; D may be TRBD1 (6 bases). This CDR3 is 14 amino acids long. V lost 5 bases, J lost 4 bases, and 14 bases lay in between. Germline loops: CDR1 KGHSH, CDR2 LQKENI. The CDR3: CASSVQGLGETQYF. In nucleotides, the CDR3 is TGTGCCAGCTCAGTACAGGGTTTAGGAGAGACCCAGTACTTC.

The chain employs TRBV29-1 and TRBJ2-5, with TRBD1 matching 7 bases. The V gene end was trimmed by 2 bases and the J gene end by 4 bases; junction bases not matched to a gene: 10. The CDR3 consists of 15 residues. Germline values: CDR1 SQVTM, CDR2 ANQGSEA. Here the CDR3 reads CSVEYKIQGRETQYF. The CDR3 nucleotides are TGCAGCGTTGAATACAAGATACAGGGGAGAGAGACCCAGTACTTC.

CDR3 DNA: TGTGCCAGCAGCTTAGTCCGGGACACCCAGTTAGCCTACAATGAGCAGTTCTTC. It encodes CASSLVRDTQLAYNEQFF. The chain is built from TRBV7-9 and TRBJ2-1; D perhaps matches TRBD1 (6 bases). With 1 base removed from V and 2 bases from J, the gap between germline ends came to 18 bases. CDR3 length: 18 residues. CDR1 SEHNR and CDR2 FQNEAQ come from the germline V gene (reference sequence). The full variable domain, its missing parts supplied by reference TRBV7-9 and TRBJ2-1, is DTGVSQNPRHKITKRGQNVTFRCDPISEHNRLYWYRQTLGQGPEFLTYFQNEAQLEKSRLLSDRFSAERPKGSFSTLEIQRTEQGDSAMYLCASSLVRDTQLAYNEQFFGPGTRLTVL.